A selection of T cell receptor beta chains follows, all from one sample in a study of OX40 agonist ivuxolimab in advanced cancers. Here immunoSEQ multiplex PCR was the method, and the copy in TCRdb shows in-frame clones only, minus some. The sample has about 77,000 clones, around 86% seen once. The specimen comprised CD4+ or CD8+ T cells sorted from blood, sampled in a trial of the OX40 agonist ivuxolimab. Every receptor here comes from an adult with an advanced solid tumor such as melanoma, head and neck, liver or kidney cancer. The CDR3 runs from the conserved cysteine through the conserved F or W. Each record gives: clone size, J gene, D gene, V gene, CDR3 protein, CDR3 DNA. The D gene is left open where the match is weak. A clone size is listed for some rows: how often the clone was seen (once, few, many), or a class if it is expanded.

abundance: NA
j_gene: TRBJ1-2
d_gene: TRBD1
v_gene: TRBV4-1
CDR3aa: CASSQDETGPYGYTF
CDR3nt: TGCGCCAGCAGCCAAGATGAGACAGGGCCCTATGGCTACACCTTC

abundance: few
j_gene: TRBJ1-1
d_gene: NA
v_gene: TRBV28
CDR3aa: CAGQRGTEAFF
CDR3nt: TGTGCCGGGCAACGGGGAACTGAAGCTTTCTTT

abundance: once
j_gene: TRBJ1-4
d_gene: TRBD1
v_gene: TRBV28
CDR3aa: CASSLTQGVGEKLFF
CDR3nt: TGTGCCAGCAGTTTGACACAGGGGGTGGGTGAAAAACTGTTTTTT

abundance: NA
j_gene: TRBJ2-5
d_gene: NA
v_gene: TRBV5-4
CDR3aa: CASSSRLGTYQETQYF
CDR3nt: TGTGCCAGCAGCTCTAGACTAGGGACGTACCAAGAGACCCAGTACTTC

abundance: NA
j_gene: TRBJ2-7
d_gene: TRBD1
v_gene: TRBV28
CDR3aa: CASSLAGTGYEQYF
CDR3nt: TGTGCCAGCAGTCTCGCCGGGACAGGCTACGAGCAGTACTTC

abundance: once
j_gene: TRBJ2-2
d_gene: TRBD2
v_gene: TRBV28
CDR3aa: CASKGRGGSTGELFF
CDR3nt: TGTGCCAGCAAGGGACGGGGGGGATCCACCGGGGAGCTGTTTTTT

abundance: NA
j_gene: TRBJ2-4
d_gene: TRBD1
v_gene: TRBV4-3
CDR3aa: CASSQGGTQGAKNIQYF
CDR3nt: TGCGCCAGCAGCCAAGGGGGCACACAGGGGGCCAAAAACATTCAGTACTTC

abundance: NA
j_gene: TRBJ2-1
d_gene: NA
v_gene: TRBV5-6
CDR3aa: CASSFRQGINNEQFF
CDR3nt: TGTGCCAGCAGCTTTCGTCAGGGGATTAACAATGAGCAGTTCTTC

abundance: NA
j_gene: TRBJ2-7
d_gene: NA
v_gene: TRBV6-1
CDR3aa: CASSEGTPTREQYF
CDR3nt: TGTGCCAGCAGTGAAGGGACACCTACGAGAGAGCAGTACTTC

abundance: NA
j_gene: TRBJ2-5
d_gene: NA
v_gene: TRBV5-1
CDR3aa: CASSLETEGETQYF
CDR3nt: TGCGCCAGCAGCTTGGAGACAGAAGGGGAGACCCAGTACTTC

abundance: NA
j_gene: TRBJ1-5
d_gene: TRBD1
v_gene: TRBV5-5
CDR3aa: CASSIRGRGVEPQHF
CDR3nt: TGTGCCAGCAGCATCAGGGGCAGGGGGGTTGAACCCCAGCATTTT

abundance: NA
j_gene: TRBJ2-1
d_gene: NA
v_gene: TRBV4-1
CDR3aa: CASSQDRAQFF
CDR3nt: TGCGCCAGCAGCCAAGATAGAGCTCAGTTCTTC

abundance: NA
j_gene: TRBJ1-2
d_gene: TRBD1
v_gene: TRBV7-2
CDR3aa: CASSFRGPDYGYTF
CDR3nt: TGTGCCAGCAGCTTCAGGGGGCCTGACTATGGCTACACCTTC

abundance: NA
j_gene: TRBJ2-2
d_gene: NA
v_gene: TRBV7-3
CDR3aa: CASSLDYRDGELFF
CDR3nt: TGTGCCAGCAGCTTAGACTATCGGGACGGGGAGCTGTTTTTT

abundance: NA
j_gene: TRBJ1-6
d_gene: NA
v_gene: TRBV6-1
CDR3aa: CASNGGAVNSPLHF
CDR3nt: TGTGCCAGCAACGGAGGGGCTGTGAATTCACCCCTCCACTTT

abundance: NA
j_gene: TRBJ2-7
d_gene: NA
v_gene: TRBV6-5
CDR3aa: CASRLGTTLTEQYF
CDR3nt: TGTGCCAGCAGATTGGGTACGACTCTTACCGAGCAGTACTTC

abundance: few
j_gene: TRBJ1-2
d_gene: NA
v_gene: TRBV2
CDR3aa: CASSESGYTF
CDR3nt: TGTGCCAGCAGTGAGAGCGGCTACACCTTC